This T cell receptor (beta chain) emerged from a study of T cells in women clearing cervical HPV infection. The CDR3 is 15 residues long. V was pared by 2 bases and J by 0 bases, with 4 bases of the junction left unmatched. Germline V gene data show CDR1 as DFQATT and CDR2 as SNEGSKA (reference sequence). All participants had a single incident cervical HPV16 infection, and prevalent HPV16 infections were excluded. Cervical HPV DNA detected by MY09/MY11 PCR, typed by dot-blot. A remark on this clone: The CDR3 end lies 3 residues beyond the end of the read and is filled in from the germline J gene.

TCRdb's table, derived via immunoSEQ multiplex PCR, lists solely in-frame clones and lacks some. The clone table shows about 30,000 clones, with the ten largest holding 3.1%. The receptor comes from a woman between 18 and 70 years old with a cervical HPV16 infection that either progressed to CIN3+ or cleared (not recorded which). V usage is TRBV20-1 and J usage is TRBJ1-3; 7 nucleotides match TRBD1. Sequencing used blood buffy coat. The CDR3 bases that were read are TGCAGTGCTAGACAGGGGGAGTTCTCTGGAAACACC. It translates to CSARQGEFSGNT. The whole CDR3 protein reads CSARQGEFSGNTIYF.